The 32 T cell receptor beta chains given below trace back to one sample, sequenced in a study of T-cell memory formation after mild COVID-19. MiXCR was run by TCRdb on the 5' RACE reads, yielding one entry per CDR3 protein. Among more than 150,000 distinct CDR3 sequences listed, about 9.9% were seen once. Sample: PBMCs or a T cell subset sorted from them (not recorded which). All receptors derive from a man aged 18-30 years who had mild COVID-19 (a few samples of this study predate the infection). Cell type and time point are not known.

This clonotype was picked up many times. The chain recombines TRBV4-1 with TRBJ1-5, with 8 bases that match TRBD1. Germline CDR1 and CDR2: MGHRA and YSYEKL. The CDR3 covers 14 residues. Trimming took 1 base from V and 4 from J; bases not matched to a gene: 0. The CDR3 DNA follows: TGCGCCAGCAGCCAAGGGACAGGGAATCAGCCCCAGCATTTT. Translated: CASSQGTGNQPQHF.

This clonotype appeared a few times. The chain is built from TRBV5-6 and TRBJ2-2, with TRBD2 identical over 9 bases. After removal of 5 bases from V and 0 bases from J, the junction contained 5 bases not matched to a gene. Germline lookup yields CDR1 SGHDT and CDR2 YYEEEE. The CDR3 is 16 amino acids. CDR3 loop: CASRRLAGTNTGELFF. CDR3 sequence (DNA): TGTGCCAGCAGAAGGCTAGCGGGGACGAACACCGGGGAGCTGTTTTTT.

This clonotype was detected a few times. The genes are TRBV5-1 and TRBJ2-7; 15 bases match TRBD2. Germline CDR1 and CDR2: SGHRS and YFSETQ. V was clipped by 4 bases and J by 1 base; unmatched bases: 9. This CDR3 comprises 18 residues. DNA for the CDR3: TGCGCCAGCAGCAGAAGGGGACTAGCGGGGGGCTATTCCTACGAGCAGTACTTC. It encodes CASSRRGLAGGYSYEQYF.

This clonotype has just a few counts. J is TRBJ2-5 and V is TRBV10-3; TRBD1 aligns across 9 bases. The germline CDR1 and CDR2 sequences are ENHRY and SYGVKD. The junction had 6 bases not matched to a gene; V was cut back by 5 bases and J by 2 bases. The CDR3 is 15 residues long. The CDR3 DNA sequence: TGTGCCATCAGTCCCACAGGGGGCCCACAAGAGACCCAGTACTTC. Its protein product is CAISPTGGPQETQYF.

The chain links TRBV4-3 to TRBJ1-2; 8 nucleotides agree with TRBD1. CDR1 is LGHNA and CDR2 is YSLEER in the germline V gene. The J segment lost 5 bases and the V segment lost 4 bases, leaving 18 bases of the junction unmatched. The CDR3 is 18 amino acids. The CDR3 DNA sequence: TGCGCCAGCAGCCCCGCTTTTAACACCGGACAGGGAAATTATGGCTACACCTTC. Protein: CASSPAFNTGQGNYGYTF.

In this sample, this clonotype turned up a few times. The CDR3 DNA is TGCGCCAGCAGCTTATCCGCGGACATGAACACTGAAGCTTTCTTT. Its translation is CASSLSADMNTEAFF. The chain couples TRBV5-1 to TRBJ1-1; D possibly corresponds to TRBD1 (5 bases). Trimming pared 2 bases from V and 0 bases from J, leaving 11 bases between. Germline-derived CDR1 and CDR2 are SGHRS and YFSETQ. The CDR3 spans 15 residues.

This clonotype was counted at least ten times. DNA of the CDR3: TGTGCCAGCAGCCAACTCGGGACAGGGCAAGATACGCAGTATTTT. Translated, it gives CASSQLGTGQDTQYF. The chain carries TRBV4-2 and TRBJ2-3, with 9 bases matching TRBD1. The CDR3 sequence is 15 residues long. Germline values: CDR1 LGHNA, CDR2 YNFKEQ. V lost 2 bases and J lost 5; bases outside the gene matches: 5.

The V gene is TRBV12-3 or TRBV12-4, the J gene TRBJ2-1; tentatively, D is TRBD2 (5 bases). The CDR3 contains 14 residues. V dropped 6 bases and J dropped 0 bases, with 9 bases sitting between them. Here the CDR3 reads CASRRVSSYNEQFF. CDR3 nucleotides: TGTGCCAGCAGGAGGGTTAGCTCCTACAATGAGCAGTTCTTC.

This clonotype has more than one count but fewer than ten. The rearrangement joins TRBV7-9 to TRBJ2-2; 8 nucleotides line up with TRBD2. CDR3 length: 14 residues. V was pared by 8 bases and J by 4 bases, with 6 bases of the junction left unmatched. Germline CDR1 reads SEHNR; CDR2 reads FQNEAQ (reference sequence). The CDR3 bases are TGTGCCAGCGGCGGCGGGGGGCCCACCGGGGAGCTGTTTTTT. Translation gives CASGGGGPTGELFF.

This clonotype was counted between two and nine times. The chain employs TRBV9 and TRBJ2-2; 7 positions match TRBD1. Germline trimming cut 3 bases from V and 2 bases from J; bases unmatched to any gene: 7. The CDR3 is made up of 16 amino acids. The germline gives CDR1 SGDLS, CDR2 YYNGEE. The CDR3 sequence: CASSETGQINTGELFF. For the CDR3, the DNA is TGTGCCAGCAGCGAGACGGGACAGATTAACACCGGGGAGCTGTTTTTT. Full variable domain (outside the CDR3, taken from reference TRBV9 and TRBJ2-2): DSGVTQTPKHLITATGQRVTLRCSPRSGDLSVYWYQQSLDQGLQFLIQYYNGEERAKGNILERFSAQQFPDLHSELNLSSLELGDSALYFCASSETGQINTGELFFGEGSRLTVL.

The sample holds many counts of this clonotype. The gene calls are TRBV6-2 or TRBV6-3 and TRBJ2-7, with D possibly being TRBD1 (6 bases). The CDR3 has 13 residues. Trimming stripped 5 bases from V and 4 bases from J, with 12 bases between. From germline, CDR1 is MNHEY and CDR2 SVGEGT. The CDR3 reads CASSPPDRYEQYV. The DNA of the CDR3 is TGTGCCAGCAGTCCTCCGGACAGATACGAGCAGTACGTC.

The V gene is TRBV7-2, the J gene TRBJ1-2; 7 positions match TRBD1. CDR3 length: 12 residues. In germline, CDR1 is SGHTA, CDR2 FQGNSA. Trimming at V came to 7 bases and at J to 3 bases, leaving 2 bases not matched to a gene. CDR3 amino acids: CASNGQDYGYTF. The CDR3 coding sequence is TGTGCCAGCAACGGACAGGACTATGGCTACACCTTC.

The gene calls are TRBV3-1 and TRBJ1-6; D is undetermined. The germline CDR1 and CDR2 sequences are LGHDT and YNNKEL (reference sequence). Trimming removed 0 bases at V and 11 bases at J, with 8 bases between. This CDR3 comprises 13 residues. DNA for the CDR3: TGTGCCAGCAGCCAAGATCCCCAGGCACCCCTCCACTTT. This gives the protein CASSQDPQAPLHF. Using reference TRBV3-1 and TRBJ1-6 for the parts outside the CDR3, the full variable domain is DTAVSQTPKYLVTQMGNDKSIKCEQNLGHDTMYWYKQDSKKFLKIMFSYNNKELIINETVPNRFSPKSPDKAHLNLHINSLELGDSAVYFCASSQDPQAPLHFGNGTRLTVT.

This clonotype was seen only a few times. The DNA of the CDR3 is TGTGCCAGCAGCGCTTTCGGGACGAGGGATTCACCCCTCCACTTT. As protein: CASSAFGTRDSPLHF. The chain is built from TRBV5-4 and TRBJ1-6; possibly TRBD1 for D (5 bases). Germline V gene lookup returns CDR1 SGHNT and CDR2 YYREEE (reference sequence). The CDR3 totals 15 residues. V was shortened by 4 bases and J by 8 bases, with 16 bases between the two germline ends.

This clonotype has more than one count but fewer than ten. The chain links TRBV5-1 to TRBJ2-3; a possible D gene is TRBD2 (5 bases). The germline V gene has CDR1 SGHRS and CDR2 YFSETQ. The CDR3 contains 15 residues. The ends were cut back, 7 bases at V and 2 bases at J, with 17 bases in the middle. The CDR3 here is CASAELSGPTDTQYF. CDR3 in DNA: TGCGCCAGCGCCGAGCTAAGCGGCCCCACAGATACGCAGTATTTT.

There are a few counts of this clonotype. This chain uses TRBV5-5 with TRBJ2-3; TRBD2 matches 8 bases. Germline V CDR1 and CDR2: SGHKS, YYEKEE (reference sequence). The CDR3 is 15 residues long. V trimming: 4 bases; J trimming: 6 bases; junction bases outside the gene matches: 10. CDR3 in amino acids: CASSPVSGGRDTQYF. DNA of the CDR3: TGTGCCAGCAGCCCTGTCTCGGGGGGGCGGGATACGCAGTATTTT.

This chain connects TRBV19 to TRBJ1-4; 7 bases map to TRBD1. The CDR3 is 14 residues long. Germline CDR1 reads LNHDA; CDR2 reads SQIVND (reference sequence). With 8 bases clipped from V and 3 bases from J, the junction kept 6 bases outside the gene matches. The CDR3 DNA sequence: TGTGCCAGTGCCCCCGGGACAGCTAATGAAAAACTGTTTTTT. Amino acids: CASAPGTANEKLFF.

V usage is TRBV5-1 and J usage is TRBJ2-5; TRBD2 might be the D (5 bases). Germline CDR1 SGHRS, CDR2 YFSETQ. V gave up 2 bases and J gave up 5 bases, with 16 bases separating them. This CDR3 has 15 residues. The CDR3 sequence: CASSLLDGGEETQYF. The CDR3 DNA sequence: TGCGCCAGCAGCTTACTAGATGGCGGTGAGGAGACCCAGTACTTC.

This clonotype occurred many times. J is TRBJ2-7 and V is TRBV6-5, with D possibly being TRBD1 or TRBD2 (5 bases each). The germline V gene has CDR1 MNHEY and CDR2 SVGAGI. Trimming stripped 6 bases from V and 6 bases from J, with 12 bases between. This CDR3 is built from 12 residues. The CDR3 DNA reads as TGTGCCAGCAGCTCTGGGGGTGGCGAGCAGTACGTC. It specifies CASSSGGGEQYV.

The chain carries TRBV2 and TRBJ1-1; D gene uncertain. Trimming cost V 0 bases and J 0 bases, with 8 bases left between them. CDR3 size: 15 residues. From germline, CDR1 is SNHLY and CDR2 FYNNEI. CDR3 coding DNA: TGTGCCAGCAGTGAAGCGGTGCAGATGAACACTGAAGCTTTCTTT. It codes for CASSEAVQMNTEAFF.

This clonotype was detected ten times or more. The rearrangement uses TRBV12-3 or TRBV12-4 and TRBJ1-2; no reliable D call. V lost 2 bases and J 4 bases, leaving 17 bases between the germline ends. The CDR3 covers 16 residues. Here the CDR3 reads CASSLSNPRGTYGYTF. Written as DNA, the CDR3 is TGTGCCAGCAGTTTAAGTAACCCGCGCGGTACCTATGGCTACACCTTC.

This clonotype was counted only a few times. The chain uses TRBV4-2 and TRBJ2-2, with 9 bases aligning to TRBD2. The junction had 1 base not matched to a gene; V was cut back by 0 bases and J by 5 bases. This CDR3 has 15 amino acids. From germline, CDR1 is LGHNA and CDR2 YNFKEQ. The CDR3 DNA is TGTGCCAGCAGCCAAGAGGCGGGGGGGACCGGGGAGCTGTTTTTT. It codes for CASSQEAGGTGELFF.

This clonotype was seen ten or more times. This chain joins TRBV6-5 and TRBJ2-3, with D maybe TRBD1 (6 bases). Germline assignment: CDR1 MNHEY and CDR2 SVGAGI. Trimming took off 5 bases at V and 6 bases at J, with 12 bases between the two ends. The CDR3 is made up of 13 amino acids. CDR3 in amino acids: CASSMGAKDTQYF. CDR3 sequence (DNA): TGTGCCAGCAGTATGGGGGCGAAGGATACGCAGTATTTT.

This clonotype was counted at least ten times. The chain couples TRBV7-6 to TRBJ2-5; D might be TRBD1 (7 bases). The CDR3 loop spans 14 amino acids. Trimming stripped 5 bases from V and 5 bases from J, with 15 bases between. CDR1 is SGHVS, CDR2 FNYEAQ, per germline. The CDR3 protein is CASSPRGAGETQYF. Here the CDR3 DNA reads TGTGCCAGCAGCCCCAGGGGGGCTGGGGAGACCCAGTACTTC.

This clonotype has ten or more counts. V usage is TRBV4-3 and J usage is TRBJ1-1; the D is unclear. Germline V gene sequence: CDR1 LGHNA, CDR2 YSLEER. There are 15 residues in the CDR3. V was cut by 0 bases and J by 2 bases, with 10 bases left in between. CDR3 amino acids: CASSQDARTNTEAFF. CDR3 nucleotides: TGCGCCAGCAGCCAAGATGCCCGCACCAACACTGAAGCTTTCTTT.

This clonotype occurred many times. The chain is built from TRBV5-1 and TRBJ2-3; tentative D call: TRBD1 (5 bases). From germline, CDR1 is SGHRS and CDR2 YFSETQ. There are 14 residues in the CDR3. Trimming pared 5 bases from V and 5 bases from J, leaving 15 bases between. CDR3: CASRFTRAEDTQYF. The CDR3 coding sequence is TGCGCCAGCAGGTTTACCAGGGCCGAAGATACGCAGTATTTT.

This chain joins TRBV6-2 or TRBV6-3 and TRBJ2-3; 7 bases agree with TRBD2. The germline gives CDR1 MNHEY, CDR2 SVGEGT. The V gene end was trimmed by 6 bases and the J gene end by 0 bases; junction bases not matched to a gene: 3. The CDR3 runs to 14 residues. The CDR3 spells CASREAGSTDTQYF. The CDR3 DNA follows: TGTGCCAGCAGAGAAGCGGGGAGCACAGATACGCAGTATTTT.

In its sample, this clonotype was seen a few times. J is TRBJ2-3 and V is TRBV30; TRBD2 matches at 7 bases. This CDR3 region has 16 residues. The ends lost 4 bases at V and 0 bases at J; junction bases unmatched: 10. Germline V lookup: CDR1 GTSNPN, CDR2 SVGIG (reference sequence). Here the CDR3 DNA reads TGTGCCTGGACCCTTTTGGCGGGAGCTAGCACAGATACGCAGTATTTT. Residues: CAWTLLAGASTDTQYF.

This clonotype was picked up many times. This chain connects TRBV7-2 to TRBJ1-1; D is possibly TRBD1 (6 bases). Germline V gene sequence: CDR1 SGHTA, CDR2 FQGNSA. The CDR3 loop spans 13 amino acids. V shed 5 bases and J shed 7 bases, with 14 bases lying between them. CDR3 DNA: TGTGCCAGCAGCCGACGGGACACCTTTGAAGCTTTCTTT. The encoded protein is CASSRRDTFEAFF. Combining the CDR3 with reference TRBV7-2 and TRBJ1-1 gives the whole variable domain GAGVSQSPSNKVTEKGKDVELRCDPISGHTALYWYRQSLGQGLEFLIYFQGNSAPDKSGLPSDRFSAERTGGSVSTLTIQRTQQEDSAVYLCASSRRDTFEAFFGQGTRLTVV.

In its sample, this clonotype was seen many times. V is TRBV30 and J is TRBJ2-7, with 10 nucleotides matching TRBD2. The germline CDR1 and CDR2 sequences are GTSNPN and SVGIG (reference sequence). V was pared by 3 bases and J by 6 bases, with 2 bases of the junction left unmatched. The CDR3 has 12 amino acids. CDR3 residues: CAWSLAGGEQYF. The CDR3 coding sequence is TGTGCCTGGAGCTTAGCGGGGGGCGAGCAGTACTTC.

This clonotype was detected ten times or more. CDR3 in DNA: TGCGCCAGCAGCTTGGGGACAGGGATCTACAATGAGCAGTTCTTC. It is translated as CASSLGTGIYNEQFF. This chain connects TRBV5-1 to TRBJ2-1; 8 bases map to TRBD1. CDR1 is SGHRS and CDR2 is YFSETQ in the germline V gene. The CDR3 spans 15 residues. V lost 0 bases to trimming and J lost 3 bases; unmatched junction nucleotides: 2.

This clonotype was seen a handful of times. The V gene is TRBV10-3, the J gene TRBJ1-3; D is unclear. V was clipped by 0 bases and J by 0 bases, with 9 bases between them. The CDR3 is 16 amino acids. Germline CDR1 and CDR2: ENHRY and SYGVKD. CDR3 coding DNA: TGTGCCATCAGTGAGTCAAACCCATTCTCTGGAAACACCATATATTTT. It yields the protein CAISESNPFSGNTIYF.